These 27 T cell receptor beta chains share one sample of origin, sequenced in a study of blood T cells in healthy people across ages. With a J-beta primer mix and a sample-barcoded 5' primer, a second PCR ran about 7 to 12 cycles. Using its own MiXCR run on the 5' RACE reads, TCRdb lists one record per CDR3 protein. The sample records about 680,000 distinct CDR3 sequences, around 45% being singletons. The sequenced sample was blood. The receptors here all came from a woman aged 55-70 years in good health.

The V gene is TRBV29-1, the J gene TRBJ2-3, with TRBD1 matching over 9 bases. The CDR3 is made up of 16 amino acids. V trimming: 5 bases; J trimming: 0 bases; junction bases outside the gene matches: 9. Germline V gene lookup returns CDR1 SQVTM and CDR2 ANQGSEA. The DNA for the CDR3 is TGCAGCGTTCAAGGGACAGGGACACTAAGCACAGATACGCAGTATTTT. It specifies CSVQGTGTLSTDTQYF.

This chain links TRBV20-1 with TRBJ2-2, with D perhaps matching TRBD1 (6 bases). CDR1 and CDR2 from the germline V gene are DFQATT and SNEGSKA (reference sequence). The germline V and J ends were trimmed by 3 bases and 0 bases, with 11 bases remaining between them. The CDR3 runs to 15 residues. The CDR3 protein is CSASPGTTNTGELFF. The CDR3 DNA is TGCAGTGCTAGTCCCGGGACAACGAACACCGGGGAGCTGTTTTTT.

As regards this clonotype: This could be a read error, since a much larger clone is one nucleotide away. The J gene is TRBJ2-7, the V gene TRBV10-3; D remains ambiguous. The germline V gene encodes CDR1 ENHRY and CDR2 SYGVKD. V was trimmed by 7 bases and J by 3 bases, leaving 13 bases between them. The CDR3 runs 13 residues. In DNA form, the CDR3 reads TGTGCCATCATTGGACCGCCAATCTACGAGCAGTACTTC. It encodes CAIIGPPIYEQYF.

The chain combines TRBV20-1 with TRBJ1-2; D gene ambiguous. Per germline, CDR1 DFQATT and CDR2 SNEGSKA (reference sequence). Trimming removed 6 bases at V and 7 bases at J, with 15 bases between. The CDR3 is 12 residues long. CDR3 region: CSAVPGLSGYTF. Written as DNA, the CDR3 is TGCAGTGCCGTTCCGGGGTTGAGTGGCTACACCTTC.

V and J are TRBV20-1 and TRBJ1-5, with 7 bases lining up with TRBD1. Losses at the gene ends were 3 bases for V and 5 bases for J; bases not matched to a gene: 7. From germline, CDR1 is DFQATT and CDR2 SNEGSKA (reference sequence). This CDR3 is built from 14 residues. CDR3 sequence: CSARGDREHQPQHF. CDR3 coding DNA: TGCAGTGCTAGGGGGGACAGAGAGCATCAGCCCCAGCATTTT.

This clonotype was counted only a few times. This chain joins TRBV7-2 and TRBJ2-1, with D possibly being TRBD2 (5 bases). This CDR3 has 14 residues. The germline V gene encodes CDR1 SGHTA and CDR2 FQGNSA. The V gene lost 1 base and the J gene lost 7 bases, with 11 bases spanning the gap. The CDR3 DNA is TGTGCCAGCAGCTTAGAGTCCGGGAATAATGAGCAGTTCTTC. Encoded protein: CASSLESGNNEQFF.

This clonotype was seen only once. The CDR3 DNA is TGCAGTGCTAAAAAACTAGCGGGATTGAAGAACACCGGGGAGCTGTTTTTT. It specifies CSAKKLAGLKNTGELFF. This chain links TRBV20-1 with TRBJ2-2; TRBD2 matches at 10 bases. Germline-derived CDR1 and CDR2 are DFQATT and SNEGSKA (reference sequence). This CDR3 has 17 residues. J gave up 1 base and V 4 bases, and 9 bases lay outside the gene matches.

The gene calls are TRBV12-3 or TRBV12-4 and TRBJ2-7, with TRBD2 as a possible D gene (5 bases). This CDR3 region has 14 residues. V gave up 8 bases and J gave up 5 bases, with 19 bases separating them. CDR3 DNA: TGTGCCAGCGGACTCCAAACGGCGGATAACGAGCAGTACTTC. Protein sequence: CASGLQTADNEQYF.

The chain couples TRBV2 to TRBJ2-7, with TRBD2 identical over 7 bases. The CDR3 is made up of 14 amino acids. V lost 6 bases, J lost 4 bases, and 9 bases stayed unmatched. CDR1 is SNHLY, CDR2 FYNNEI, per germline. The chain's CDR3 is CASRTGTTRYEQYF. Written as DNA, the CDR3 is TGTGCCAGCAGGACCGGGACTACCCGATACGAGCAGTACTTC.

About this clonotype itself: A junction boundary mismatches the germline segment, possibly from a read error. CDR3 coding DNA: TGCAGTGCCGCACAGGGGATCTCCTACGAGCTGTACTTC. Translated, it gives CSAAQGISYELYF. The rearrangement links TRBV20-1 to TRBJ2-7; 7 positions match TRBD1. The germline gives CDR1 DFQATT, CDR2 SNEGSKA (reference sequence). This CDR3 contains 13 residues.

This clonotype appeared once. The rearrangement joins TRBV7-8 to TRBJ1-5, with unresolved D. Germline V lookup: CDR1 SGHVS, CDR2 FQNEAQ. Trimming left V 1 base short and J 0 bases short, with 16 bases between. The CDR3 is made up of 18 amino acids. CDR3 sequence (DNA): TGTGCCAGCAGCTTAGGGGCTACCTTTGTTGATAGCAATCAGCCCCAGCATTTT. Protein sequence: CASSLGATFVDSNQPQHF. The full variable domain, rest sourced from reference TRBV7-8 and TRBJ1-5, is GAGVSQSPRYKVAKRGQDVALRCDPISGHVSLFWYQQALGQGPEFLTYFQNEAQLDKSGLPSDRFFAERPEGSVSTLKIQRTQQEDSAVYLCASSLGATFVDSNQPQHFGDGTRLSIL.

The DNA of the CDR3 is TGTGCCAGCGAATCAACAGGTGTCTACGAGCAGTACTTC. As protein: CASESTGVYEQYF. The chain couples TRBV7-9 to TRBJ2-7; weak D call: TRBD1 (5 bases). The CDR3 extends over 13 amino acids. Trimming removed 8 bases from V and 3 bases from J, with 14 bases in between. Germline V lookup: CDR1 SEHNR, CDR2 FQNEAQ (reference sequence). The full variable domain, its missing parts supplied by reference TRBV7-9 and TRBJ2-7, is DTGVSQNPRHKITKRGQNVTFRCDPISEHNRLYWYRQTLGQGPEFLTYFQNEAQLEKSRLLSDRFSAERPKGSFSTLEIQRTEQGDSAMYLCASESTGVYEQYFGPGTRLTVT.

The chain recombines TRBV20-1 with TRBJ2-7; 9 nucleotides match TRBD2. Germline loops: CDR1 DFQATT, CDR2 SNEGSKA (reference sequence). The CDR3 contains 18 residues. The ends lost 3 bases at V and 6 bases at J; junction bases unmatched: 21. CDR3 protein: CSARKAEGAGGQFGEQYF. CDR3 DNA: TGCAGTGCTAGGAAGGCCGAAGGTGCGGGAGGGCAATTTGGCGAGCAGTACTTC.

In regard to this clonotype: This may stem from a read error, because a much larger clone lies one nucleotide away. V and J are TRBV20-1 and TRBJ2-4, with no clear D. The J call is doubtful: the DNA matches TRBJ2-7 better. The CDR3 covers 17 residues. Germline V lookup: CDR1 DFQATT, CDR2 SNEGSKA (reference sequence). CDR3: CSAQDPVVGSDVYEQYF. The CDR3 nucleotides are TGCAGTGCTCAAGACCCGGTTGTGGGGTCTGATGTCTACGAGCAGTACTTC.

This clonotype showed up just once. V usage is TRBV20-1 and J usage is TRBJ2-7; D is possibly TRBD2 (7 bases). The V and J ends lost 3 bases and 0 bases respectively, with 12 bases between them. CDR1 DFQATT and CDR2 SNEGSKA come from the germline V gene (reference sequence). The CDR3 length is 14 residues. CDR3 DNA sequence: TGCAGTGCTAGGGGGGGGCGGCTCTCCTACGAGCAGTACTTC. Protein product: CSARGGRLSYEQYF.

This clonotype was found a few times. CDR3 residues: CASSSDRVYDEQFF. The CDR3 region has the DNA TGTGCCAGCAGTTCGGACAGGGTATACGATGAGCAGTTCTTC. This chain connects TRBV6-5 to TRBJ2-1; 8 bases match TRBD1. The CDR3 covers 14 residues. CDR1 is MNHEY, CDR2 SVGAGI, per germline. J gave up 8 bases and V 4 bases, and 7 bases lay outside the gene matches.

The chain couples TRBV7-2 to TRBJ2-7; D uncertain. This CDR3 region has 14 residues. V lost 9 bases and J lost 0, with 15 bases in between. In germline, CDR1 is SGHTA, CDR2 FQGNSA. Here the CDR3 reads CASCLQTGSYEQYF. The CDR3, as DNA: TGTGCCAGTTGCTTACAAACCGGCTCCTACGAGCAGTACTTC.

The CDR3: CASSPSGASTDTQYF. CDR3 in DNA: TGCGCCAGCAGCCCGTCAGGGGCGAGCACAGATACGCAGTATTTT. The V call is TRBV4-3, the J call TRBJ2-3; the D gene is possibly TRBD1 (6 bases). This CDR3 is 15 amino acids long. Germline values: CDR1 LGHNA, CDR2 YSLEER. The ends were cut back, 4 bases at V and 0 bases at J, with 11 bases in the middle.

CDR3 sequence: CASSFSGLEGSYEQYF. DNA for the CDR3: TGTGCCAGCAGCTTCTCCGGACTGGAGGGGTCCTACGAGCAGTACTTC. The V call is TRBV7-9, the J call TRBJ2-7, with D maybe TRBD2 (6 bases). With 3 bases removed from V and 1 base from J, the gap between germline ends came to 16 bases. CDR1 and CDR2 from the germline V gene are SEHNR and FQNEAQ (reference sequence). The CDR3 has 16 amino acids.

The V gene is TRBV30, the J gene TRBJ2-1; D unresolved. This CDR3 spans 12 amino acids. The V and J ends lost 3 bases and 5 bases respectively, with 8 bases between them. Germline V lookup: CDR1 GTSNPN, CDR2 SVGIG (reference sequence). CDR3 sequence reads: CAWRDFHNEQFF. In DNA form, the CDR3 reads TGTGCCTGGAGAGATTTCCACAATGAGCAGTTCTTC.

This clonotype turned up a few times. This chain links TRBV5-1 with TRBJ2-5; possibly TRBD1 for D (6 bases). This CDR3 contains 14 residues. Trimming removed 4 bases at V and 1 base at J, with 11 bases between. In germline, CDR1 is SGHRS, CDR2 YFSETQ. The CDR3 loop is CASSGRQAQETQYF. In DNA, the CDR3 is TGCGCCAGCAGCGGGCGACAGGCCCAAGAGACCCAGTACTTC.

The V and J genes are TRBV29-1 and TRBJ1-2, with a tentative D call TRBD1 (5 bases). From germline, CDR1 is SQVTM and CDR2 ANQGSEA. CDR3 length: 15 residues. Trimming took off 1 base at V and 4 bases at J, with 16 bases between the two ends. CDR3 loop: CSVEAGFRGSYGYTF. The CDR3 DNA reads as TGCAGCGTTGAAGCAGGGTTTCGGGGAAGCTATGGCTACACCTTC.

The V gene is TRBV6-1, the J gene TRBJ1-2; 8 nucleotides match TRBD1. The CDR3 extends over 17 amino acids. After removal of 5 bases from V and 5 bases from J, the junction contained 16 bases not matched to a gene. CDR1 MNHNS and CDR2 SASEGT come from the germline V gene. The CDR3 nucleotides are TGTGCCAGCAGTAAAACAACCCTCGGACAGGGCGGGTATGGCTACACCTTC. Its protein product is CASSKTTLGQGGYGYTF.

The chain is built from TRBV28 and TRBJ2-1; 13 bases are shared with TRBD2. The DNA end is more similar to TRBJ2-7, so the J call may be wrong. Germline V gene lookup returns CDR1 MDHEN and CDR2 SYDVKM. The CDR3 loop spans 16 amino acids. In DNA form, the CDR3 reads TGTGCCAGCAGTGGACTAGCGGGAGTCTCCTACAATGAGCAGTACTTC. Protein sequence: CASSGLAGVSYNEQYF.

This clonotype has a count of ten or more. The rearrangement links TRBV27 to TRBJ2-5; D perhaps matches TRBD2 (5 bases). This CDR3 contains 14 residues. From germline, CDR1 is MNHEY and CDR2 SMNVEV (reference sequence). V was trimmed by 5 bases and J by 2 bases, leaving 12 bases between them. The DNA of the CDR3 is TGTGCCAGCAGTCCTAGGACTGCTCAAGAGACCCAGTACTTC. As protein: CASSPRTAQETQYF.

This clonotype was found a few times. The chain has TRBV7-2 and TRBJ2-1; TRBD2 agrees at 11 bases. The CDR3 has 16 residues. CDR1 and CDR2 (germline): SGHTA, FQGNSA. With 0 bases clipped from V and 10 bases from J, the junction kept 8 bases outside the gene matches. As DNA, the CDR3 is TGTGCCAGCAGCTTAGCGCGCCTAGCGGGAGGAATAGAGCAGTTCTTC. This translates into CASSLARLAGGIEQFF.

Only a few counts were recorded for this clonotype. The chain recombines TRBV11-3 with TRBJ2-1; D possibly corresponds to TRBD2 (6 bases). Germline V CDR1 and CDR2: SGHNT, YENEEA. The length of the CDR3 is 13 residues. Trimming removed 4 bases from V and 3 bases from J, with 7 bases in between. As DNA, the CDR3 is TGTGCCAGCAGCTCGACTAGCTACAATGAGCAGTTCTTC. It encodes CASSSTSYNEQFF.